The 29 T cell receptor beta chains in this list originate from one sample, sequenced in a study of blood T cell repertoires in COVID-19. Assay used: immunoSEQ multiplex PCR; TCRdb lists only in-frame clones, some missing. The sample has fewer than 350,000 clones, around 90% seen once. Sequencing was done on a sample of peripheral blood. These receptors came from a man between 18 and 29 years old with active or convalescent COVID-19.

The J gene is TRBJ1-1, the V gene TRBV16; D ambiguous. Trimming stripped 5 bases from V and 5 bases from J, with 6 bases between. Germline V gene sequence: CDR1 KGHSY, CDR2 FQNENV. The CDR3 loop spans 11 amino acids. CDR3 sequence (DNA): TGTGCCAGCAGCTCTTCGACTGAAGCTTTCTTT. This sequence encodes CASSSSTEAFF.

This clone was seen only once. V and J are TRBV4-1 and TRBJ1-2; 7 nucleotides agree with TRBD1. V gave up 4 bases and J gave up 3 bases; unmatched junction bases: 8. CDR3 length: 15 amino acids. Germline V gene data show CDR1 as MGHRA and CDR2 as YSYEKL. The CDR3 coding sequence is TGCGCCAGCAGCCCAAGTACAGGGGACTACTATGGCTACACCTTC. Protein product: CASSPSTGDYYGYTF.

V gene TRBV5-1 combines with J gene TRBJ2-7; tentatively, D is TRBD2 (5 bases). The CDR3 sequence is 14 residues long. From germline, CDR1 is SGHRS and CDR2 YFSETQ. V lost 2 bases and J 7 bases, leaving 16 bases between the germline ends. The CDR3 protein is CASSLRTSEGEQYF. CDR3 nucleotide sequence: TGCGCCAGCAGCTTAAGGACCAGCGAGGGAGAGCAGTACTTC.

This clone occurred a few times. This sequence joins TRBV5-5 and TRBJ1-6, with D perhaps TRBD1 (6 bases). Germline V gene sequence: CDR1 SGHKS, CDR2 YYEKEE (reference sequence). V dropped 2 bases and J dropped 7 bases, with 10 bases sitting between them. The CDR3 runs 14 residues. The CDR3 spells CASSFNRENSPLHF. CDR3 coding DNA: TGTGCCAGCAGCTTTAACAGGGAGAATTCACCCCTCCACTTT.

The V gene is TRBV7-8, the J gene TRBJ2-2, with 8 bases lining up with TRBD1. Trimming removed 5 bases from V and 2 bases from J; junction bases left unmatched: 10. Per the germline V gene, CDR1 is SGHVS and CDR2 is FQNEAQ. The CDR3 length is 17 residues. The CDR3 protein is CASSLPRTGRNTGELFF. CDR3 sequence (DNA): TGTGCCAGCAGCCTCCCCAGGACAGGGAGAAACACCGGGGAGCTGTTTTTT.

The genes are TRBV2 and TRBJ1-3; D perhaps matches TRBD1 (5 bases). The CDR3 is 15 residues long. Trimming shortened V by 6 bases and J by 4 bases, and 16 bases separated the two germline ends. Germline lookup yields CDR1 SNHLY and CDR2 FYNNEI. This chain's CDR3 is CASRGGGGPGNTIYF. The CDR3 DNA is TGTGCCAGCAGAGGCGGCGGGGGACCCGGAAACACCATATATTTT.

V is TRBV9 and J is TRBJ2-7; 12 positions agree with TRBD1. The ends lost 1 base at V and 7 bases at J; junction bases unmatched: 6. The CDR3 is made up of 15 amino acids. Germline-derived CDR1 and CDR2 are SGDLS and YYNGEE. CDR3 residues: CASSVMGQGAEEQYF. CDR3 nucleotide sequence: TGTGCCAGCAGCGTAATGGGACAGGGGGCTGAAGAGCAGTACTTC.

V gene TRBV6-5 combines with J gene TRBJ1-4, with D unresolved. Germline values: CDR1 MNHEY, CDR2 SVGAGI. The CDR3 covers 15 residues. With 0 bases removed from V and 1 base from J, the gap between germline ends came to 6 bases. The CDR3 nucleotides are TGTGCCAGCAGTTACTCCGGGGTAACTAATGAAAAACTGTTTTTT. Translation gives CASSYSGVTNEKLFF.

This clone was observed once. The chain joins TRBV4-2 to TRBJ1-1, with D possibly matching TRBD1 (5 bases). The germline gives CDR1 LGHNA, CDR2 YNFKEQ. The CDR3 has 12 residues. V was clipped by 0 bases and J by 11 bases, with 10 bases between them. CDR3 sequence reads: CASSQEGTGAFF. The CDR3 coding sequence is TGTGCCAGCAGCCAAGAGGGGACTGGGGCTTTCTTT.

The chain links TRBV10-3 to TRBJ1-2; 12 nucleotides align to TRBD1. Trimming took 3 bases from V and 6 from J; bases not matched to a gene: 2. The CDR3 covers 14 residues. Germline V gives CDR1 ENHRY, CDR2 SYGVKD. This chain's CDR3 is CAISEGDRGHGYTF. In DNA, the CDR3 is TGTGCCATCAGTGAAGGGGACAGGGGGCATGGCTACACCTTC.

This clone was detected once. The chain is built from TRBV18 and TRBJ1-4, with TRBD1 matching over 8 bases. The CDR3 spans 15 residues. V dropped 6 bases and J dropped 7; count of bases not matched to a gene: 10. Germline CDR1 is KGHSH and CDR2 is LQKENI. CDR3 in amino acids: CASSLGQGRSEKLFF. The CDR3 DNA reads TGTGCCAGCTCCCTCGGACAGGGAAGGAGTGAAAAACTGTTTTTT.

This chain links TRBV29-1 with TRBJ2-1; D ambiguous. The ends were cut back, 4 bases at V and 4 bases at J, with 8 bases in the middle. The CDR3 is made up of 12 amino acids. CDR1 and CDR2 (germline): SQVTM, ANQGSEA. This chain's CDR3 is CSVVSGYNEQFF. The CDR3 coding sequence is TGCAGCGTTGTCTCCGGTTACAATGAGCAGTTCTTC.

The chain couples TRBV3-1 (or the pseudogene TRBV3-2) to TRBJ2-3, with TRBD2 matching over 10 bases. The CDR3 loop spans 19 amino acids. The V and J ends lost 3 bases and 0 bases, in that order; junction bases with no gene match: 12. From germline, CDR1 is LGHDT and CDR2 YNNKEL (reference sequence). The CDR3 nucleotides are TGTGCCAGCAGCCACGATTCTAGCGGGGGTACTACTAGCACAGATACGCAGTATTTT. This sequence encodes CASSHDSSGGTTSTDTQYF.

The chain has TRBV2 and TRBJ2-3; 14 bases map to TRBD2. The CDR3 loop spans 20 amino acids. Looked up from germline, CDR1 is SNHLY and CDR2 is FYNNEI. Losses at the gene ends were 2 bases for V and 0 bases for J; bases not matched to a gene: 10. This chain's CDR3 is CASSESYLGTSGGSTDTQYF. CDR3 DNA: TGTGCCAGCAGTGAATCTTATCTCGGGACTAGCGGGGGCAGCACAGATACGCAGTATTTT.

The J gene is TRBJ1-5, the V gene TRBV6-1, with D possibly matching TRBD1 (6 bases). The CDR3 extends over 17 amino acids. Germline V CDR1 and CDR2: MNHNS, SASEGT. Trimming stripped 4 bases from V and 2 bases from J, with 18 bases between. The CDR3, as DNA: TGTGCCAGCAGTGGGGACATCATCTCCCTTGGCAATCAGCCCCAGCATTTT. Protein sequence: CASSGDIISLGNQPQHF.

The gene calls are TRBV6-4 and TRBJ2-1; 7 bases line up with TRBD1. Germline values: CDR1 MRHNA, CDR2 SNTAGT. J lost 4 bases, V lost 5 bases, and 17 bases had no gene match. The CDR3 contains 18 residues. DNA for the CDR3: TGTGCCAGCAGTTGGGCAGGGGGTTCGGTCAGGGGTTACAATGAGCAGTTCTTC. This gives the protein CASSWAGGSVRGYNEQFF.

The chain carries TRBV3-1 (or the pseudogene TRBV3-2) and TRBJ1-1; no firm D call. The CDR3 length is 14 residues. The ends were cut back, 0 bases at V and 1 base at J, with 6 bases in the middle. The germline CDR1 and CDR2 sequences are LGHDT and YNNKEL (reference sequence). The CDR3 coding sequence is TGTGCCAGCAGCCAAGACCCCAGGAACACTGAAGCTTTCTTT. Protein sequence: CASSQDPRNTEAFF.

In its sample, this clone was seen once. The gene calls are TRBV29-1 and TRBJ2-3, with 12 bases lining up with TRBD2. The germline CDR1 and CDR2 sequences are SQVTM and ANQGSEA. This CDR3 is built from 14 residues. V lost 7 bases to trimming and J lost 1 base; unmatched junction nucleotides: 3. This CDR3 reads CSARTSGGTDTQYF. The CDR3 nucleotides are TGCAGCGCAAGGACTAGCGGGGGCACAGATACGCAGTATTTT.

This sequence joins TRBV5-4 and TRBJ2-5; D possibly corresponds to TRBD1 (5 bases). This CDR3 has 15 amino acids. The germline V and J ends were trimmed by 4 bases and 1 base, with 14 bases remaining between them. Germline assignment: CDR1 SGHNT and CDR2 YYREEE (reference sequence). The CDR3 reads CASSTGRQSQETQYF. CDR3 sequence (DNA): TGTGCCAGCAGCACCGGTCGACAGTCCCAAGAGACCCAGTACTTC.

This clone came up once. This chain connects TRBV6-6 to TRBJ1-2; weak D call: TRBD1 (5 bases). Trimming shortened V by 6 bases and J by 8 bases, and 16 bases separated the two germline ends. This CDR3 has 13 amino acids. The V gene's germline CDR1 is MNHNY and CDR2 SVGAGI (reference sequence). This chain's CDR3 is CASSEGLMGGYTF. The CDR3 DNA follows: TGTGCCAGCAGCGAGGGACTTATGGGCGGCTACACCTTC.

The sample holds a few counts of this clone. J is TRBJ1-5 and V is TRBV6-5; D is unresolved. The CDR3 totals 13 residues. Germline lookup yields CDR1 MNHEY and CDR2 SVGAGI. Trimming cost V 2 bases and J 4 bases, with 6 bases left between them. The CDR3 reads CASSYRNNQPQHF. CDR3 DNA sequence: TGTGCCAGCAGTTACCGTAATAATCAGCCCCAGCATTTT.

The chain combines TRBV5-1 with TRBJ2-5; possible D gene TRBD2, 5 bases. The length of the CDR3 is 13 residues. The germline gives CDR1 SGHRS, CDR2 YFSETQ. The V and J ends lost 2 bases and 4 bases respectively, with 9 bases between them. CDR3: CASSFTRAETQYF. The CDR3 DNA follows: TGCGCCAGCAGCTTCACTAGGGCAGAGACCCAGTACTTC.

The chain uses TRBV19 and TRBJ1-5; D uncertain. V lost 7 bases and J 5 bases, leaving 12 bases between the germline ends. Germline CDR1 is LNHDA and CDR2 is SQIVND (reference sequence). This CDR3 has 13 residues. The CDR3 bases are TGTGCCAGTACGGGCAGCGGATATCAGCCCCAGCATTTT. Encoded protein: CASTGSGYQPQHF.

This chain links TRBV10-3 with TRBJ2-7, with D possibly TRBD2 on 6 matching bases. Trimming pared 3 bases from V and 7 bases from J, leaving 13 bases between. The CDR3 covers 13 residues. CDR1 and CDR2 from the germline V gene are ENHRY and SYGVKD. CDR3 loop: CAISDLRGFEQYF. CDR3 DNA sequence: TGTGCCATCAGTGATCTTCGGGGGTTTGAGCAGTACTTC.

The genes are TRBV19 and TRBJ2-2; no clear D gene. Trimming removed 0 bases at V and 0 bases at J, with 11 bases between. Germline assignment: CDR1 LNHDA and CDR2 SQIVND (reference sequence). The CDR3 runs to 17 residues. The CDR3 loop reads CASSIEEHTTNTGELFF. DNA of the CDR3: TGTGCCAGTAGTATAGAGGAGCACACCACGAACACCGGGGAGCTGTTTTTT.

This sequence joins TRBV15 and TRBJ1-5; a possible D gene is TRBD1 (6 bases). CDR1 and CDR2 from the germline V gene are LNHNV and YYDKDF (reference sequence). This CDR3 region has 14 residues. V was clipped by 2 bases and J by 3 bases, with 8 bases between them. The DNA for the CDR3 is TGTGCCACCAGCAGACAGGGGCCCAATCAGCCCCAGCATTTT. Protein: CATSRQGPNQPQHF.

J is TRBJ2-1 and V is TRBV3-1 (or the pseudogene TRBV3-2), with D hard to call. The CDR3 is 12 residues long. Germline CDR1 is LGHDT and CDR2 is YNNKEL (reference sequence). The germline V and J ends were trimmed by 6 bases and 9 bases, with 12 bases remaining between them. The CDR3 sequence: CASSHIRGEQFF. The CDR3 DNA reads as TGTGCCAGCAGTCACATTCGAGGTGAGCAGTTCTTC.

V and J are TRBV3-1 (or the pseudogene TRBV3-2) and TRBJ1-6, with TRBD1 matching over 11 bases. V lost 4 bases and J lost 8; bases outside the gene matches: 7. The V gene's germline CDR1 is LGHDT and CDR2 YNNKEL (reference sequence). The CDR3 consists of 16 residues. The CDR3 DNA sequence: TGTGCCAGCAGCCCTAGGGACAGGGGGGCGGATTCACCCCTCCACTTT. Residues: CASSPRDRGADSPLHF.

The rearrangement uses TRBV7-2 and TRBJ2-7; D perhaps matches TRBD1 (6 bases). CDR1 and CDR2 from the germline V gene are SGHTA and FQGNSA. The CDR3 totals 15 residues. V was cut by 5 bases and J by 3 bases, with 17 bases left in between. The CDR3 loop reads CASSLDRDIVYEQYF. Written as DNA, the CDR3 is TGTGCCAGCAGCCTGGACCGGGACATCGTCTACGAGCAGTACTTC.